The 17 T cell receptor beta chains below were found in one sample sequenced in a study of blood T cells in healthy people across ages. Primed by a sample-barcoded 5' primer and a J-beta primer mix, a second PCR proceeded for roughly 6 to 12 cycles. TCRdb called the 5' RACE reads again in MiXCR, with one record for every CDR3 protein. The sample carries about 1.5 million distinct CDR3 sequences, about 45% recorded once. Sequenced input: blood. These receptors came from a woman between 18 and 29 years old in good health.

This clonotype was found once. The gene calls are TRBV10-3 and TRBJ2-7, with D tentatively TRBD2 (5 bases). The CDR3 has 12 residues. CDR1 ENHRY and CDR2 SYGVKD come from the germline V gene. The germline V and J ends were trimmed by 6 bases and 1 base, with 7 bases remaining between them. The CDR3 coding sequence is TGTGCCATCAGGGAGCGGTCCTACGAGCAGTACTTC. This codes for CAIRERSYEQYF.

This clonotype has only a few counts. The chain employs TRBV7-9 and TRBJ1-5; TRBD1 agrees at 8 bases. The ends lost 5 bases at V and 5 bases at J; junction bases unmatched: 11. CDR1 SEHNR and CDR2 FQNEAQ come from the germline V gene (reference sequence). The CDR3 runs to 16 residues. CDR3 DNA: TGTGCCAGCAGCCAAGTCGACAGGGGAAGGGATCAGCCCCAGCATTTT. As protein: CASSQVDRGRDQPQHF.

This clonotype showed up just a few times. This chain joins TRBV30 and TRBJ1-6; unclear D gene. The germline V gene has CDR1 GTSNPN and CDR2 SVGIG (reference sequence). The CDR3 is 15 amino acids. V was trimmed by 1 base and J by 2 bases, leaving 9 bases between them. The CDR3 DNA reads TGTGCCTGGAGTGCATGGCTTCCCTATAATTCACCCCTCCACTTT. Protein sequence: CAWSAWLPYNSPLHF. Full variable domain (rest looked up from reference TRBV30 and TRBJ1-6): SQTIHQWPATLVQPVGSPLSLECTVEGTSNPNLYWYRQAAGRGLQLLFYSVGIGQISSEVPQNLSASRPQDRQFILSSKKLLLSDSGFYLCAWSAWLPYNSPLHFGNGTRLTVT.

The chain employs TRBV7-9 and TRBJ1-6, with TRBD1 as a possible D gene (5 bases). The germline CDR1 and CDR2 sequences are SEHNR and FQNEAQ (reference sequence). Trimming pared 6 bases from V and 11 bases from J, leaving 17 bases between. This CDR3 has 14 residues. The DNA of the CDR3 is TGTGCCAGCAGTATGGGATCTAAACAGGCACCCCTCCACTTT. This sequence encodes CASSMGSKQAPLHF.

This chain connects TRBV12-3 or TRBV12-4 to TRBJ2-3; D is unresolved. The CDR3 covers 14 residues. V was pared by 4 bases and J by 7 bases, with 15 bases between. The CDR3 DNA is TGTGCCAGCAGTTCACGGACGGAGTTAAATACGCAGTATTTT. Its protein product is CASSSRTELNTQYF.

This chain uses TRBV6-4 with TRBJ2-1, with D possibly matching TRBD2 (5 bases). The CDR3 is 12 residues long. V dropped 6 bases and J dropped 8 bases, with 11 bases sitting between them. The germline V gene encodes CDR1 MRHNA and CDR2 SNTAGT. The CDR3 protein is CASRGGLDEQFF. The CDR3 DNA sequence: TGTGCCAGCAGGGGTGGACTGGATGAGCAGTTCTTC.

This clonotype came up a few times. This chain joins TRBV3-1 and TRBJ2-7; D uncertain. The CDR3 consists of 14 residues. Per the germline V gene, CDR1 is LGHDT and CDR2 is YNNKEL (reference sequence). V gave up 0 bases and J gave up 3 bases, with 9 bases separating them. The CDR3 loop reads CASSQDGRIYEQYF. The CDR3 coding sequence is TGTGCCAGCAGCCAAGACGGGCGGATCTACGAGCAGTACTTC.

On this clonotype: Relative to the germline gene, one junction end is altered; a read error may explain this. The genes are TRBV7-3 and TRBJ2-1; 9 bases map to TRBD1. The CDR3 loop spans 15 amino acids. Germline V CDR1 and CDR2: SGHTA, FQGTGA. As DNA, the CDR3 is TGTGCCAGCGGCTTAAGGGACAGGGCTTACAATGAGCAGTTCTTC. This translates into CASGLRDRAYNEQFF. The variable domain in full, with the rest retrieved from reference TRBV7-3 and TRBJ2-1, is GAGVSQTPSNKVTEKGKYVELRCDPISGHTALYWYRQSLGQGPEFLIYFQGTGAADDSGLPNDRFFAVRPEGSVSTLKIQRTERGDSAVYLCASGLRDRAYNEQFFGPGTRLTVL.

There are many counts of this clonotype. The genes are TRBV12-3 or TRBV12-4 and TRBJ2-1, with 7 bases aligning to TRBD2. The CDR3 runs to 15 residues. V gave up 3 bases and J gave up 2 bases; unmatched junction bases: 4. CDR3 amino acids: CASSLDGRTYNEQFF. Here the CDR3 DNA reads TGTGCCAGCAGTTTGGACGGGAGGACCTACAATGAGCAGTTCTTC.

This clonotype was recorded many times. The junction and the germline gene differ at one end; a read error may be behind it. J is TRBJ1-5 and V is TRBV27, with unresolved D. The length of the CDR3 is 14 residues. Germline assignment: CDR1 MNHEY and CDR2 SMNVEV (reference sequence). CDR3 DNA: TGCGCCAGCAGCTTGGGGAATAGCAATCAGCCCCAGCATTTT. This sequence encodes CASSLGNSNQPQHF.

V is TRBV6-5 and J is TRBJ1-6; 8 nucleotides match TRBD1. The CDR3 runs to 15 residues. With 0 bases clipped from V and 8 bases from J, the junction kept 3 bases outside the gene matches. Germline lookup yields CDR1 MNHEY and CDR2 SVGAGI. CDR3 in amino acids: CASSYSTGGYSPLHF. CDR3 in DNA: TGTGCCAGCAGTTACTCTACAGGGGGTTATTCACCCCTCCACTTT.

The CDR3 reads CASSLGSGINEQFF. The DNA of the CDR3 is TGTGCCAGCAGCTTAGGCAGCGGGATCAATGAGCAGTTCTTC. The chain joins TRBV7-9 to TRBJ2-1, with 7 bases fitting TRBD2. The germline V gene has CDR1 SEHNR and CDR2 FQNEAQ (reference sequence). Trimming cost V 1 base and J 6 bases; bases outside gene matches: 3. The CDR3 length is 14 residues.

The chain uses TRBV7-9 and TRBJ1-1, with D tentatively TRBD1 (5 bases). CDR1 and CDR2 (germline): SEHNR, FQNEAQ (reference sequence). The CDR3 covers 13 residues. V was trimmed by 5 bases and J by 4 bases, leaving 11 bases between them. The CDR3 nucleotides are TGTGCCAGCAGCCGACAGTGGCGCACTGAAGCTTTCTTT. This encodes CASSRQWRTEAFF.

This clonotype is a singleton in its sample. V and J are TRBV7-8 and TRBJ2-1, with D tentatively TRBD2 (6 bases). Deletions cut 0 bases from V and 9 bases from J, with 15 bases between. Germline V gene data show CDR1 as SGHVS and CDR2 as FQNEAQ. This CDR3 contains 15 residues. The CDR3 region has the DNA TGTGCCAGCAGCTTAGCGGGGAGGAAAGGCCTTGAGCAGTTCTTC. It is translated as CASSLAGRKGLEQFF.

CDR3 sequence reads: CSARDSDEQYF. DNA for the CDR3: TGCAGTGCTAGAGATAGCGACGAGCAGTACTTC. This chain joins TRBV20-1 and TRBJ2-7, with D maybe TRBD2 (5 bases). The CDR3 runs 11 residues. The germline V gene encodes CDR1 DFQATT and CDR2 SNEGSKA (reference sequence). With 0 bases removed from V and 5 bases from J, the gap between germline ends came to 5 bases.

CDR3 amino acids: CASSISRGAEAFF. The CDR3 bases are TGCGCCAGCAGCATTTCCAGGGGGGCTGAAGCTTTCTTT. The rearrangement uses TRBV5-1 and TRBJ1-1; 7 nucleotides agree with TRBD1. V was pared by 4 bases and J by 6 bases, with 6 bases of the junction left unmatched. The CDR3 consists of 13 residues. CDR1 and CDR2 (germline): SGHRS, YFSETQ.

This chain links TRBV7-2 with TRBJ2-7; no reliable D call. This CDR3 comprises 13 residues. The germline gives CDR1 SGHTA, CDR2 FQGNSA. V was trimmed by 4 bases and J by 7 bases, leaving 14 bases between them. The CDR3 DNA is TGTGCCAGCAGCTCAGACCAGGCCGGGGAGCAGTACTTC. Its translation: CASSSDQAGEQYF.